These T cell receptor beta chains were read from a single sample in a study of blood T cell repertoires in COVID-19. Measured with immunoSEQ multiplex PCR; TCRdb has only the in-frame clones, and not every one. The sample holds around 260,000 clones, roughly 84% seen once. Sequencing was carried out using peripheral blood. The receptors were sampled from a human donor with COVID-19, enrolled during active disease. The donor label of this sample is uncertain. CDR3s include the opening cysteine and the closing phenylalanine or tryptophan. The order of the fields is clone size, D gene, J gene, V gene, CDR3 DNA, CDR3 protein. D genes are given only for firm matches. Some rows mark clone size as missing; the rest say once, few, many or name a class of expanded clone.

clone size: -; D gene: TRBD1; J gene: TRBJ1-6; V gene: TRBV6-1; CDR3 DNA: TGTGCCAGCAGTGAAGCCCGACAGGGGGCCGGGAATTCACCCCTCCACTTT; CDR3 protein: CASSEARQGAGNSPLHF
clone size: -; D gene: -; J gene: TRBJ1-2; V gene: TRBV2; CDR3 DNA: TGTGCCAGCAGGAACTTGGACAGCTATGGCTACACCTTC; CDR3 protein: CASRNLDSYGYTF
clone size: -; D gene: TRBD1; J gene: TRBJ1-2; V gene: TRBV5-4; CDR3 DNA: TGTGCCAGCAGCCGGGACAGTAAAGGCTACACCTTC; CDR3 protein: CASSRDSKGYTF
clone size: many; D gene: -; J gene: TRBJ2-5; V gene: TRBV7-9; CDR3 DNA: TGTGCCAGCAGCTCTAGTGCCTTTCCCCAAGAGACCCAGTACTTC; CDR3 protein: CASSSSAFPQETQYF
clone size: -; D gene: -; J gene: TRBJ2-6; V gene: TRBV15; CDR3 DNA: TGTGCCACCAGCAGGGACAGAATTATCTCAAGCTCTGGGGCCAACGTCCTGACTTTC; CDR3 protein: CATSRDRIISSSGANVLTF
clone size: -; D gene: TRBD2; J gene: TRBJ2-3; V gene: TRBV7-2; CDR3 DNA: TGTGCCAGCAGCTTAGTGGCCCCCGGGGGCGGGAGGGCCTCGGATACGCAGTATTTT; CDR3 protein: CASSLVAPGGGRASDTQYF
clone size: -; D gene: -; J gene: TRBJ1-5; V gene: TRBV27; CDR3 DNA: TGTGCCAGCAGTTTTGAGGGTAGCAATCAGCCCCAGCATTTT; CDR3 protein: CASSFEGSNQPQHF
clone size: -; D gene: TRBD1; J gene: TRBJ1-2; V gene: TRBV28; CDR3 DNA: TGTGCCAGCAGTTTATCCGGGACAGGGCAACGGGGCTATGGCTACACCTTC; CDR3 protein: CASSLSGTGQRGYGYTF
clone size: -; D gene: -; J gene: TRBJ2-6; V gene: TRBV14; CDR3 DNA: TGTGCCAGCAGCCCCGCGGGTAATGGGGCCAACGTCCTGACTTTC; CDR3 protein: CASSPAGNGANVLTF
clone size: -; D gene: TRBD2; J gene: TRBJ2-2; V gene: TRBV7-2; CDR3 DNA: TGTGCCAGCAGCTCGTCACCATCTAGCGGGAGGGCCCTAGAGGAGCTGTTTTTT; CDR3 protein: CASSSSPSSGRALEELFF
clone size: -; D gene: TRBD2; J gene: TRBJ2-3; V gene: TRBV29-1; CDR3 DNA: TGCAGCGTTATGGCGGGGGGCACAGATACGCAGTATTTT; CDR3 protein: CSVMAGGTDTQYF
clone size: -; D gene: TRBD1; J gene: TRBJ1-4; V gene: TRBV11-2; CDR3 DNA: TGTGCCAGCAGCCCGACGCGGACAGGAGCTGAAAAACTGTTTTTT; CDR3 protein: CASSPTRTGAEKLFF
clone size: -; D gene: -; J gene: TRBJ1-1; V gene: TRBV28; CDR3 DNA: TGTGCCAGCAGCTCCGGGAATAGAAGAACTGAAGCTTTCTTT; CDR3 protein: CASSSGNRRTEAFF
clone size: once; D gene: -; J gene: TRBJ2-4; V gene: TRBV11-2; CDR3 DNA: TGTGCCAGCAGCTCTGTCGGGCGGGGCCTAGCCAAAAACATTCAGTACTTC; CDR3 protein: CASSSVGRGLAKNIQYF
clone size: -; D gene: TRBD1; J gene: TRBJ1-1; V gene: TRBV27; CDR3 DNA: TGTGCCAGCATCTCCGACAGGGAGGACACTGAAGCTTTCTTT; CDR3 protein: CASISDREDTEAFF
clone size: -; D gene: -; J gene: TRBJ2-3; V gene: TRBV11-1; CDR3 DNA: TGTGCCAGCAGCTTAGGGGGGCTAGCGGTGACAGATACGCAGTATTTT; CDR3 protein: CASSLGGLAVTDTQYF
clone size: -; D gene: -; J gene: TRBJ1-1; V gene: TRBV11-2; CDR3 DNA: TGTGCCAGCAGCTTATCTCGGACAGCCAACACTGAAGCTTTCTTT; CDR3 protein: CASSLSRTANTEAFF
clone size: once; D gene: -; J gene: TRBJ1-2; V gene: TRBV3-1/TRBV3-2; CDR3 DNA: TGTGCCAGCAGCCCCGGCCCGGAGGATGGCTATGGCTACACCTTC; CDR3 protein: CASSPGPEDGYGYTF
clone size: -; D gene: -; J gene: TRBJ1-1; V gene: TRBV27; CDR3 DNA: TGTGCCAGCAGTGCCCCAGGCGGAGGGAACACTGAAGCTTTCTTT; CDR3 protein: CASSAPGGGNTEAFF
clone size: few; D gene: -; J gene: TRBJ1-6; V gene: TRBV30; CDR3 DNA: TGTGCCTGGAGCGAGGCTAACAGGGAATCACCCCTCCACTTT; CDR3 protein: CAWSEANRESPLHF
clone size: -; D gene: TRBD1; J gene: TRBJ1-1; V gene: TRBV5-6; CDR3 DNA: TGTGCCAGCATCCGCGGGACAGTCTTTATGAACACTGAAGCTTTCTTT; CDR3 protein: CASIRGTVFMNTEAFF
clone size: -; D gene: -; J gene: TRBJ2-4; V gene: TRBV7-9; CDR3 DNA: TGTGCCAGCAGCTTCCAGAACCGAAACATTCAGTACTTC; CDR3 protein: CASSFQNRNIQYF
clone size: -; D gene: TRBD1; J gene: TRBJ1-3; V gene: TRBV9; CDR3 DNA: TGTGCCAGCAGCGTGGAATCACAGGGGGCGGGAAACACCATATATTTT; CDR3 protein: CASSVESQGAGNTIYF